Following are 15 T cell receptor beta chains from one sample sequenced in a study of monozygotic twins with inflammatory bowel disease (dated by TCRdb to between 2019 and 2020). The protocol used for the library was 5' RACE. Instrument used: Illumina HiSeq 2500. TCRdb reprocessed the reads and assigns one entry to each CDR3 protein sequence, leaving out DNA. The sample table gives 400,000 to 500,000 distinct CDR3 sequences. The ten largest account for about 2.3% of the sample. Source material: blood. Receptor source: a human donor with ulcerative colitis or Crohn's disease, or a healthy co-twin of an affected twin (not recorded which).

The chain has TRBV12-3 or TRBV12-4 and TRBJ1-1; TCRdb gives TRBD1 as the D gene, but with no DNA this cannot be confirmed. The CDR3 is 12 amino acids. CDR3 region: CASSTGGVEAFF.

The chain is built from TRBV10-3 and TRBJ1-5; TCRdb's assignment of TRBD1 cannot be checked, as there is no DNA. CDR1 is ENHRY, CDR2 SYGVKD, per germline. This CDR3 is built from 14 residues. This CDR3 is CAISEGTDFTAQHF.

This sequence joins TRBV12-3 or TRBV12-4 and TRBJ1-1; the TCRdb call, TRBD1, lacks DNA for checking. The CDR3 is 16 amino acids. Here the CDR3 reads CASSSIRGNVNTEAFF.

The chain uses TRBV27 and TRBJ1-1; checking the TCRdb D call of TRBD1 is not possible without DNA. The CDR3 spans 15 residues. The V gene's germline CDR1 is MNHEY and CDR2 SMNVEV (reference sequence). The CDR3: CASSLGPGPNTEAFF.

The V and J genes are TRBV6-1 and TRBJ1-2; the D call from TCRdb, TRBD1, cannot be confirmed without DNA. The germline V gene has CDR1 MNHNS and CDR2 SASEGT. The CDR3 extends over 16 amino acids. The CDR3 loop is CASMSLILLERHGYTF.

The rearrangement joins TRBV5-1 to TRBJ1-2. In germline, CDR1 is SGHRS, CDR2 YFSETQ. The CDR3 spans 12 residues. The CDR3 protein is CASTGGAHGYTF.

The V and J genes are TRBV5-1 and TRBJ1-6. CDR3 size: 18 residues. Per the germline V gene, CDR1 is SGHRS and CDR2 is YFSETQ. The CDR3 reads CASSLVVGPSSYNSPLHF.

This chain links TRBV4-1 with TRBJ2-1; TCRdb designates TRBD1, a call that cannot be tested without DNA. CDR1 and CDR2 (germline): MGHRA, YSYEKL. The CDR3 contains 15 residues. The CDR3 region is CASSQGARGFTEQFF.

The chain uses TRBV20-1 and TRBJ2-5; there is no DNA to check the TCRdb D call of TRBD1. Germline V gives CDR1 DFQATT, CDR2 SNEGSKA (reference sequence). The CDR3 totals 13 residues. The CDR3 loop reads CSARGPPGETQYF.

This chain links TRBV3-1 with TRBJ2-7. This CDR3 comprises 16 residues. The V gene's germline CDR1 is LGHDT and CDR2 YNNKEL (reference sequence). The CDR3 sequence is CASSQKGSTSSYEQYF.

This chain's CDR3 is CASRTGVGGYTF. The chain joins TRBV19 to TRBJ1-2; the D gene TCRdb calls, TRBD1, cannot be checked with no DNA. Germline V lookup: CDR1 LNHDA, CDR2 SQIVND (reference sequence). This CDR3 is built from 12 residues.

The rearrangement joins TRBV4-3 to TRBJ2-2; TCRdb outputs TRBD2, but without DNA this stays unchecked. Germline assignment: CDR1 LGHNA and CDR2 YSLEER. The CDR3 runs to 15 residues. CDR3: CASSGRRGGTGELFF.

V gene TRBV7-9 combines with J gene TRBJ2-1; TCRdb proposes TRBD2, but this gene call is untestable without DNA. The germline V gene encodes CDR1 SEHNR and CDR2 FQNEAQ (reference sequence). The CDR3 extends over 17 amino acids. The CDR3 here is CASSPQTSGRHYNEQFF.

This chain uses TRBV4-3 with TRBJ2-7. From germline, CDR1 is LGHNA and CDR2 YSLEER. The CDR3 loop spans 15 amino acids. The CDR3 protein is CASSQAPGIGYEQYF.

V is TRBV28 and J is TRBJ2-5; TCRdb outputs TRBD2, but without DNA this stays unchecked. Germline values: CDR1 MDHEN, CDR2 SYDVKM. This CDR3 region has 19 residues. Here the CDR3 reads CASSSSPVGRSGTRETQYF.